The rows below give T cell receptor beta chains drawn from one sample of a study of blood T cells in healthy people across ages. One entry per CDR3 protein, called by TCRdb with MiXCR from the 5' RACE reads. Here the sample spans over 950,000 distinct CDR3 sequences, just over 50% being singletons. Sequenced input: blood. These receptors were collected from a woman aged 60 to 75 in good health. Each CDR3 is given with its conserved first and last residue. The D gene is left open where the match is weak. Clone size appears in some rows only: once, few, many, or a class for an expanded clone.

V: TRBV15; D: -; size: once; J: TRBJ2-7; CDR3: CATSRDRPPYERYF; DNA: TGTGCCACCAGCAGAGATCGGCCCCCCTACGAGCGGTACTTC
V: TRBV6-5; D: -; size: -; J: TRBJ1-2; CDR3: CASSYGPGLYGYTF; DNA: TGTGCCAGCAGTTACGGTCCGGGACTCTATGGCTACACCTTC
V: TRBV20-1; D: -; size: -; J: TRBJ1-6; CDR3: CSARTDYNSPLHF; DNA: TGCAGTGCGCGGACAGATTATAATTCACCCCTCCACTTT
V: TRBV28; D: TRBD1; size: -; J: TRBJ2-5; CDR3: CASRERGQIQETQYF; DNA: TGTGCCAGCAGGGAGAGGGGGCAGATTCAAGAGACCCAGTACTTC
V: TRBV5-6; D: -; size: few; J: TRBJ2-7; CDR3: CASSSPGHSYEQYF; DNA: TGTGCCAGCAGCTCCCCGGGACATTCCTACGAGCAGTACTTC
V: TRBV20-1; D: TRBD2; size: -; J: TRBJ2-3; CDR3: CSASKGLAVGITDTQYF; DNA: TGCAGTGCTAGTAAGGGACTAGCGGTAGGGATCACAGATACGCAGTATTTT
V: TRBV13; D: -; size: few; J: TRBJ1-1; CDR3: CASSWVRNTEAFF; DNA: TGTGCCAGCAGCTGGGTCAGGAACACTGAAGCTTTCTTT
V: TRBV5-1; D: TRBD1; size: few; J: TRBJ2-5; CDR3: CASSQPGQGVETQYF; DNA: TGCGCCAGCAGCCAACCGGGACAGGGGGTCGAGACCCAGTACTTC
V: TRBV29-1; D: TRBD1; size: few; J: TRBJ1-2; CDR3: CSVASTGQGYYGYTF; DNA: TGCAGCGTTGCAAGTACGGGACAGGGCTACTATGGCTACACCTTC
V: TRBV7-9; D: TRBD1; size: -; J: TRBJ2-7; CDR3: CASSLGPGTGRYNEQYF; DNA: TGTGCCAGCAGCTTAGGTCCCGGGACAGGGCGCTACAATGAGCAGTACTTC
V: TRBV4-2; D: -; size: -; J: TRBJ2-7; CDR3: CASSLDISSSYEQYF; DNA: TGTGCCAGCAGTCTAGACATCTCGAGCTCCTACGAGCAGTACTTC
V: TRBV7-2; D: -; size: -; J: TRBJ2-3; CDR3: CASTLDRPITDTQYF; DNA: TGTGCCAGCACCTTAGACAGGCCTATCACAGATACGCAGTATTTT
V: TRBV7-9; D: TRBD1; size: -; J: TRBJ2-7; CDR3: CASRRRDRNEQYF; DNA: TGTGCCAGCAGGCGCCGGGACAGGAACGAGCAGTACTTC
V: TRBV6-2/TRBV6-3; D: -; size: -; J: TRBJ1-1; CDR3: CASRFGLTEAFF; DNA: TGTGCCAGCAGATTCGGACTAACTGAAGCTTTCTTT
V: TRBV12-3/TRBV12-4; D: -; size: -; J: TRBJ2-7; CDR3: CASSPGLEQYF; DNA: TGTGCCAGCAGTCCGGGCCTAGAGCAGTACTTC
V: TRBV6-1; D: TRBD1; size: -; J: TRBJ1-2; CDR3: CASSWDRGRVTF; DNA: TGTGCCAGCAGCTGGGACAGGGGGCGGGTCACCTTC
V: TRBV7-2; D: -; size: -; J: TRBJ2-1; CDR3: CASSYWYNEQFF; DNA: TGTGCCAGCAGCTATTGGTACAATGAGCAGTTCTTC
V: TRBV7-2; D: -; size: few; J: TRBJ2-7; CDR3: CASRALASYEQYF; DNA: TGTGCCAGCAGAGCGCTAGCGAGCTACGAGCAGTACTTC
V: TRBV6-2/TRBV6-3; D: TRBD2; size: -; J: TRBJ2-7; CDR3: CACRSAGGGSYEQYF; DNA: TGTGCCTGCAGGTCAGCGGGAGGGGGATCCTACGAGCAGTACTTC
V: TRBV20-1; D: TRBD2; size: -; J: TRBJ2-1; CDR3: CSARTGLAGHNEQFF; DNA: TGCAGTGCTAGAACCGGACTAGCGGGCCACAATGAGCAGTTCTTC
V: TRBV5-1; D: -; size: -; J: TRBJ2-7; CDR3: CASSLGTNREQYF; DNA: TGCGCCAGCAGCTTGGGCACCAATAGAGAGCAGTACTTC
V: TRBV28; D: TRBD2; size: few; J: TRBJ2-1; CDR3: CASSPAGGSYNEQFF; DNA: TGTGCCAGCAGTCCCGCGGGAGGGTCCTACAATGAGCAGTTCTTC
V: TRBV6-2/TRBV6-3; D: -; size: -; J: TRBJ2-3; CDR3: CASMTERTLSSSTDTQYF; DNA: TGTGCCAGCATGACGGAGCGAACTCTTTCTTCTAGCACAGATACGCAGTATTTT
V: TRBV12-3/TRBV12-4; D: TRBD2; size: few; J: TRBJ2-6; CDR3: CASSYNSGRAGANVLTF; DNA: TGTGCCAGCAGTTATAATAGCGGGAGAGCTGGGGCCAACGTCCTGACTTTC
V: TRBV20-1; D: TRBD1; size: -; J: TRBJ2-1; CDR3: CSAPRQGDSNEQFF; DNA: TGCAGTGCCCCCCGACAGGGAGACTCCAATGAGCAGTTCTTC
V: TRBV20-1; D: TRBD2; size: -; J: TRBJ2-7; CDR3: CSASGTSGRGNYEQYF; DNA: TGCAGTGCTTCCGGGACTAGCGGGAGGGGTAACTACGAGCAGTACTTC
V: TRBV10-2; D: -; size: -; J: TRBJ1-4; CDR3: CASSEAVRGANEKLFF; DNA: TGCGCCAGCAGTGAGGCCGTGAGGGGCGCTAATGAAAAACTGTTTTTT
V: TRBV29-1; D: -; size: few; J: TRBJ2-1; CDR3: CSVVSGLEDSYNEQFF; DNA: TGCAGCGTTGTATCGGGTCTTGAGGACTCCTACAATGAGCAGTTCTTC
V: TRBV5-6; D: -; size: -; J: TRBJ1-6; CDR3: CASSREGVSSYNSPLHF; DNA: TGTGCCAGCAGCAGAGAGGGGGTGAGCTCCTATAATTCACCCCTCCACTTT
V: TRBV5-1; D: -; size: -; J: TRBJ2-1; CDR3: CASSLGWGAQYNEQFF; DNA: TGCGCCAGCAGCTTGGGCTGGGGGGCGCAATACAATGAGCAGTTCTTC
V: TRBV29-1; D: TRBD1; size: -; J: TRBJ1-2; CDR3: CSVQGVTNYGYTF; DNA: TGCAGCGTCCAGGGGGTTACTAACTATGGCTACACCTTC
V: TRBV6-2/TRBV6-3; D: -; size: -; J: TRBJ2-4; CDR3: CASSYSAGNIQYF; DNA: TGTGCCAGCAGTTACTCGGCAGGGAACATTCAGTACTTC
V: TRBV28; D: -; size: few; J: TRBJ1-2; CDR3: CASSLYYGGANYGYTF; DNA: TGTGCCAGCAGTTTGTACTACGGGGGAGCTAACTATGGCTACACCTTC
V: TRBV12-3/TRBV12-4; D: -; size: -; J: TRBJ1-4; CDR3: CASTNTSFRWLFF; DNA: TGTGCCAGCACCAATACTTCCTTCAGGTGGCTGTTTTTT
V: TRBV12-3/TRBV12-4; D: TRBD2; size: few; J: TRBJ2-3; CDR3: CASSSVAGVVSDTQYF; DNA: TGTGCCAGCAGTTCGGTAGCGGGAGTAGTTTCAGATACGCAGTATTTT
V: TRBV7-9; D: -; size: few; J: TRBJ2-7; CDR3: CASSTRMAGEQYF; DNA: TGTGCCAGCAGCACCCGGATGGCGGGAGAGCAGTACTTC
V: TRBV2; D: -; size: -; J: TRBJ2-1; CDR3: CASSGGGAALEEQFF; DNA: TGTGCCAGCAGTGGGGGCGGGGCAGCCCTTGAGGAGCAGTTCTTC
V: TRBV20-1; D: -; size: few; J: TRBJ2-3; CDR3: CSARDVGAADTQYF; DNA: TGCAGTGCTAGAGATGTGGGGGCTGCAGATACGCAGTATTTT
V: TRBV4-1; D: -; size: few; J: TRBJ2-1; CDR3: CASSHGEGLINEQFF; DNA: TGCGCCAGCAGCCACGGCGAGGGTTTGATCAATGAGCAGTTCTTC
V: TRBV4-1; D: -; size: -; J: TRBJ2-3; CDR3: CASSPRPPPQGTDTQYF; DNA: TGCGCCAGCAGCCCCCGCCCTCCCCCTCAGGGCACAGATACGCAGTATTTT
V: TRBV20-1; D: TRBD2; size: -; J: TRBJ2-1; CDR3: CSARDLAGVYNEQFF; DNA: TGCAGTGCTAGGGACCTAGCGGGAGTCTACAATGAGCAGTTCTTC
V: TRBV29-1; D: -; size: many; J: TRBJ2-2; CDR3: CSVPGAAANTGELFF; DNA: TGCAGCGTTCCCGGAGCGGCAGCCAACACCGGGGAGCTGTTTTTT
V: TRBV10-3; D: -; size: few; J: TRBJ2-7; CDR3: CAIRDSTYEQYF; DNA: TGTGCCATCAGGGACAGTACCTACGAGCAGTACTTC
V: TRBV2; D: TRBD1; size: once; J: TRBJ2-1; CDR3: CASNQYHGQGYNEQFF; DNA: TGTGCCAGCAACCAGTACCATGGACAGGGATACAATGAGCAGTTCTTC
V: TRBV29-1; D: -; size: many; J: TRBJ2-5; CDR3: CSVVRDGVIGTQYF; DNA: TGCAGCGTTGTCAGAGACGGAGTGATAGGGACCCAGTACTTC
V: TRBV20-1; D: -; size: few; J: TRBJ2-7; CDR3: CSAAGTASYNEQYF; DNA: TGCAGTGCAGCCGGGACGGCCTCCTACAATGAGCAGTACTTC
V: TRBV5-1; D: TRBD2; size: -; J: TRBJ2-3; CDR3: CATSQAGGLDTQYF; DNA: TGCGCCACCTCCCAGGCGGGAGGACTTGATACGCAGTATTTT
V: TRBV6-1; D: -; size: -; J: TRBJ2-7; CDR3: CASSEGPSYEQYF; DNA: TGTGCCAGCAGTGAAGGCCCCAGCTACGAGCAGTACTTC